These 21 T cell receptor beta chains originate from one sample sequenced in a study of cytomegalovirus exposure and HLA in healthy donors (dated by TCRdb to 2016 to 2017). The protocol used for the library was the immunoSEQ multiplex PCR assay. The multiplex PCR relied on a mix of 60 forward primers for TCR Vbeta segments and 13 reverse primers for TCR Jbeta segments. TCRdb holds this immuneACCESS table with in-frame rearrangements only. Some clones are missing; in checked studies, unresolved V genes explain under half, and the rest has no known cause. The sample table holds about 200,000 clones. The biggest ten clones account for roughly 1.2% of the sample. What was sequenced was PBMCs. The receptor source for this set is a girl aged 2-10 years in good health and CMV-seropositive.

The V call is TRBV7-9, the J call TRBJ2-1, with 11 bases identical to TRBD2. V dropped 5 bases and J dropped 8; count of bases not matched to a gene: 17. This CDR3 has 18 amino acids. Germline CDR1 SEHNR, CDR2 FQNEAQ (reference sequence). The CDR3 DNA sequence: TGTGCCAGCAGCCGCGCTCCTAGTAGCGGGAGGGCCGCGTATGAGCAGTTCTTC. As protein: CASSRAPSSGRAAYEQFF. The whole variable domain, remainder taken from reference TRBV7-9 and TRBJ2-1, is DTGVSQNPRHKITKRGQNVTFRCDPISEHNRLYWYRQTLGQGPEFLTYFQNEAQLEKSRLLSDRFSAERPKGSFSTLEIQRTEQGDSAMYLCASSRAPSSGRAAYEQFFGPGTRLTVL.

V gene TRBV2 combines with J gene TRBJ2-7; tentatively, D is TRBD2 (6 bases). The CDR3 is 12 residues long. V was clipped by 6 bases and J by 3 bases, with 9 bases between them. Germline V gives CDR1 SNHLY, CDR2 FYNNEI. CDR3 residues: CASRGGNYEQYF. Here the CDR3 DNA reads TGTGCCAGCAGAGGAGGGAACTACGAGCAGTACTTC.

The chain links TRBV5-4 to TRBJ2-6; unclear D gene. The CDR3 contains 15 residues. The germline V gene encodes CDR1 SGHNT and CDR2 YYREEE (reference sequence). V lost 3 bases, J lost 0 bases, and 7 bases lay in between. CDR3 protein: CASSSLVSGANVLTF. The CDR3 DNA follows: TGTGCCAGCAGCTCCCTAGTCTCTGGGGCCAACGTCCTGACTTTC.

This chain uses TRBV28 with TRBJ2-7; 10 bases map to TRBD1. The trim removed 7 bases at V and 0 bases at J, leaving 6 bases unmatched. The CDR3 is 15 amino acids. CDR1 is MDHEN, CDR2 SYDVKM, per germline. The CDR3 is CASTVDRGVSYEQYF. CDR3 coding DNA: TGTGCCAGCACCGTGGACAGGGGGGTCTCCTACGAGCAGTACTTC. The full variable domain, completed using reference TRBV28 and TRBJ2-7, is DVKVTQSSRYLVKRTGEKVFLECVQDMDHENMFWYRQDPGLGLRLIYFSYDVKMKEKGDIPEGYSVSREKKERFSLILESASTNQTSMYLCASTVDRGVSYEQYFGPGTRLTVT.

CDR3 sequence: CASSLEQGAKAFF. CDR3 sequence (DNA): TGTGCCAGTAGTCTCGAACAGGGAGCTAAAGCTTTCTTT. The chain has TRBV19 and TRBJ1-1; possible D gene TRBD1, 6 bases. The CDR3 is 13 amino acids. Germline loops: CDR1 LNHDA, CDR2 SQIVND (reference sequence). Trimming left V 5 bases short and J 9 bases short, with 16 bases between.

The chain uses TRBV28 and TRBJ1-4, with 9 bases matching TRBD1. After removal of 6 bases from V and 8 bases from J, the junction contained 10 bases not matched to a gene. CDR1 and CDR2 from the germline V gene are MDHEN and SYDVKM. The CDR3 is 15 residues long. The CDR3 loop reads CASSRDGTGTEKLFF. The CDR3 coding sequence is TGTGCCAGCAGCCGAGACGGGACAGGGACCGAAAAACTGTTTTTT.

This chain joins TRBV5-5 and TRBJ1-1, with D possibly TRBD1 on 5 matching bases. This CDR3 region has 13 residues. Looked up from germline, CDR1 is SGHKS and CDR2 is YYEKEE (reference sequence). V lost 0 bases, J lost 6 bases, and 9 bases lay in between. CDR3 in DNA: TGTGCCAGCAGCTTGGCCGCACAGGCTGAAGCTTTCTTT. It encodes CASSLAAQAEAFF.

V gene TRBV27 combines with J gene TRBJ2-1; perhaps TRBD1 as D (5 bases). The length of the CDR3 is 18 residues. In germline, CDR1 is MNHEY, CDR2 SMNVEV (reference sequence). Trimming shortened V by 5 bases and J by 0 bases, and 20 bases separated the two germline ends. The CDR3 reads CASSPHNLGASSYNEQFF. For the CDR3, the DNA is TGTGCCAGCAGTCCTCACAACCTAGGGGCCAGCTCCTACAATGAGCAGTTCTTC.

V and J are TRBV19 and TRBJ2-5; D not certain. The germline V and J ends were trimmed by 6 bases and 2 bases, with 10 bases remaining between them. The germline gives CDR1 LNHDA, CDR2 SQIVND (reference sequence). The CDR3 totals 13 residues. As DNA, the CDR3 is TGTGCCAGTAGCGCTACTGCGCAAGAGACCCAGTACTTC. Its protein product is CASSATAQETQYF.

This chain uses TRBV28 with TRBJ2-1, with D unresolved. V was trimmed by 3 bases and J by 7 bases, leaving 4 bases between them. Looked up from germline, CDR1 is MDHEN and CDR2 is SYDVKM. This CDR3 has 11 residues. The CDR3 nucleotides read TGTGCCAGCAGTTTCCCTAATGAGCAGTTCTTC. As protein: CASSFPNEQFF.

This chain uses TRBV18 with TRBJ1-2, with D possibly TRBD1 on 5 matching bases. Trimming removed 0 bases from V and 4 bases from J, with 15 bases in between. Germline V gene sequence: CDR1 KGHSH, CDR2 LQKENI. The CDR3 has 16 amino acids. The CDR3 reads CASSPPSSGGTYGYTF. The CDR3 DNA sequence: TGTGCCAGCTCACCACCGTCAAGTGGCGGGACCTATGGCTACACCTTC.

The rearrangement uses TRBV28 and TRBJ1-2, with a possible D match to TRBD1 (6 bases). V gave up 5 bases and J gave up 0 bases, with 13 bases separating them. This CDR3 comprises 15 residues. CDR1 MDHEN and CDR2 SYDVKM come from the germline V gene. CDR3 DNA: TGTGCCAGCAGTGTAACAGGGTCGGCTAACTATGGCTACACCTTC. Protein product: CASSVTGSANYGYTF.

Here the CDR3 DNA reads TGTGCCAGCACCCCTCGAACAGGGGCCAGGTTGGGAAATAATGAAAAACTGTTTTTT. This gives the protein CASTPRTGARLGNNEKLFF. This chain joins TRBV28 and TRBJ1-4; 7 positions match TRBD1. Germline V gives CDR1 MDHEN, CDR2 SYDVKM. This CDR3 is 19 amino acids long. The V segment lost 7 bases and the J segment 4 bases; nucleotides outside the gene matches: 21.

The chain has TRBV10-3 and TRBJ2-1, with D maybe TRBD1 (5 bases). The length of the CDR3 is 15 residues. Trimming left V 6 bases short and J 7 bases short, with 19 bases between. Germline-derived CDR1 and CDR2 are ENHRY and SYGVKD. The CDR3 is CAISQGHQLGNEQFF. The CDR3 nucleotides read TGTGCCATCAGCCAGGGCCACCAATTGGGGAATGAGCAGTTCTTC.

This sequence joins TRBV7-2 and TRBJ1-2, with 7 nucleotides matching TRBD1. Trimming took 3 bases from V and 4 from J; bases not matched to a gene: 5. The CDR3 has 14 amino acids. Germline V gives CDR1 SGHTA, CDR2 FQGNSA. Here the CDR3 DNA reads TGTGCCAGCAGCTTTGCCGACAGGGCCTATGGCTACACCTTC. Translated: CASSFADRAYGYTF.

The chain links TRBV19 to TRBJ2-2, with D maybe TRBD2 (7 bases). Germline CDR1 is LNHDA and CDR2 is SQIVND (reference sequence). Trimming shortened V by 7 bases and J by 0 bases, and 12 bases separated the two germline ends. CDR3 length equals 15 residues. CDR3 DNA sequence: TGTGCCAGTAAGGGGGGGGCGTCGAACACCGGGGAGCTGTTTTTT. It codes for CASKGGASNTGELFF.

This sequence joins TRBV27 and TRBJ1-5; D uncertain. Germline V gene lookup returns CDR1 MNHEY and CDR2 SMNVEV (reference sequence). V lost 3 bases and J lost 4, with 7 bases in between. The CDR3 contains 13 residues. CDR3 loop: CASSFGRNQPQHF. The CDR3 DNA reads as TGTGCCAGCAGTTTCGGTCGGAATCAGCCCCAGCATTTT.

This chain links TRBV7-9 with TRBJ1-5; no reliable D call. This CDR3 contains 14 residues. CDR1 is SEHNR, CDR2 FQNEAQ, per germline (reference sequence). V was cut by 1 base and J by 3 bases, with 7 bases left in between. CDR3 sequence reads: CASSLGEANQPQHF. The CDR3 DNA is TGTGCCAGCAGCTTAGGGGAGGCCAATCAGCCCCAGCATTTT.

This chain connects TRBV4-2 to TRBJ2-3; the match to TRBD2 covers 9 bases. CDR3 length equals 16 residues. The junction had 4 bases not matched to a gene; V was cut back by 2 bases and J by 1 base. Germline V gives CDR1 LGHNA, CDR2 YNFKEQ. DNA for the CDR3: TGTGCCAGCAGCCAAACCCGACTAGCGGGCACAGATACGCAGTATTTT. Protein sequence: CASSQTRLAGTDTQYF.

The J gene is TRBJ1-5, the V gene TRBV6-5; 7 bases align to TRBD1. V lost 6 bases to trimming and J lost 7 bases; unmatched junction nucleotides: 6. The CDR3 extends over 13 amino acids. The germline V gene has CDR1 MNHEY and CDR2 SVGAGI. The CDR3 spells CASRLDRDQPQHF. Written as DNA, the CDR3 is TGTGCCAGCAGGTTAGACAGGGACCAGCCCCAGCATTTT.

The gene calls are TRBV6-5 and TRBJ2-1; the match to TRBD2 covers 13 bases. V shed 6 bases, J shed 8 bases, and the junction held 4 bases outside the gene matches. Germline loops: CDR1 MNHEY, CDR2 SVGAGI. CDR3 length: 14 residues. The CDR3 DNA reads TGTGCCAGCAGGCCCGGACTAGCGGGAGATGAGCAGTTCTTC. As protein: CASRPGLAGDEQFF.